Listed below are T cell receptor beta chains from one sample, sequenced in a study of T cells expressing NK-cell markers. TCRdb re-called the 5' RACE reads; every CDR3 protein appears as one record, without DNA. The sample totals 120,000 to 150,000 distinct CDR3 sequences. Input material: blood T cells: a sorted CD56 or NKG2C T cell subset, CD4+ or CD8+ T cells, or bulk PBMC T cells (not recorded which). These TCRs come from a man younger than 35 in good health. The CDR3 runs from the conserved cysteine through the conserved F or W.

TRBJ1-3	TRBV12-3/TRBV12-4	CASSLEGFLSGNTIYF
TRBJ2-2	TRBV6-4	CASSDASPTGELFF
TRBJ1-2	TRBV12-3/TRBV12-4	CASSLLGIGYTF
TRBJ1-3	TRBV20-1	CSARSTEGGNTIYF
TRBJ2-1	TRBV6-4	CASSVGPSSYNEQFF
TRBJ2-1	TRBV11-2	CASSVGGRPSYNEQFF
TRBJ2-7	TRBV18	CASSNLDSPYEQYF
TRBJ2-1	TRBV6-5	CASRGLAGVVYEQFF
TRBJ2-1	TRBV29-1	CSVQPGPVVNEQFF
TRBJ1-1	TRBV19	CASSTFYAGTEAFF
TRBJ2-5	TRBV2	CASLGESQETQYF
TRBJ1-1	TRBV10-2	CASSDLVGAGTEAFF
TRBJ2-7	TRBV7-2	CASSLTPFEQYF
TRBJ2-7	TRBV20-1	CSARDHLAGDGMYPYEQYF
TRBJ2-2	TRBV4-3	CASSQYGAGVDTGELFF
TRBJ2-1	TRBV5-6	CASTENYNEQFF
TRBJ2-2	TRBV6-1	CASSPVTSGSLSGELFF